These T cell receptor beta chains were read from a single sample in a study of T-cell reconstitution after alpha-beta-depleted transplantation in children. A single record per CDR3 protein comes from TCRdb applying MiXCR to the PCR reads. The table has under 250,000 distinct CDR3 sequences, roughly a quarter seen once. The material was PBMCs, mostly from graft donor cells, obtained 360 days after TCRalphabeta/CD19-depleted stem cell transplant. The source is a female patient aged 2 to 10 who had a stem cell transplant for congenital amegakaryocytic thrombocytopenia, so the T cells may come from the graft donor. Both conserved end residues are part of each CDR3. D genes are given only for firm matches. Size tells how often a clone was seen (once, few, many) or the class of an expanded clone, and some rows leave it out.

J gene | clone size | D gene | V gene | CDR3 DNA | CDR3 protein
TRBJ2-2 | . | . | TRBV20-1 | TGCAGTGCTAGAGACTGGGAGAACACCGGGGAGCTGTTTTTT | CSARDWENTGELFF
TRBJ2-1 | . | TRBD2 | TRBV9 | TGTGCCAGCAGCCCGCGGCTAGCGGGGTACAATGAGGAGTTCTTC | CASSPRLAGYNEEFF
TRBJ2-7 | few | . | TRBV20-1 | TGCAGTGCTAGACCCAGGGCTACCTTCCCCTACGAGCAGTACTTC | CSARPRATFPYEQYF
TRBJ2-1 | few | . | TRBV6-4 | TGTGCCAGCAGTGACTCGGGCGGGAAGCGAGAGGGTGAGCAGTTCTTC | CASSDSGGKREGEQFF
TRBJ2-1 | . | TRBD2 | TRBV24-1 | TGTGCCACCAGTGATTTTTCTACTAGCGGGAGGTTCTTC | CATSDFSTSGRFF
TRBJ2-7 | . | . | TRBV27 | TGTGCCAGCAGTTTATTCACGGAGGCCTACGAGCAGTACTTC | CASSLFTEAYEQYF
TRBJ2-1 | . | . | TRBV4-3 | TGCGCCAGCAGCCGCCTACTACAACCCTCCTACAATGAGCAGTTCTTC | CASSRLLQPSYNEQFF
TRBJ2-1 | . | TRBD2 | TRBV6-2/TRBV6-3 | TGTGCCAGCAGGGGGGGACTAGTCAATGAGCAGTTCTTC | CASRGGLVNEQFF
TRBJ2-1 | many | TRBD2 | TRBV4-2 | TGTGCCAGCAGCCAAGGGCCGGAGCGGGAGGTATACAATGAGCAGTTCTTC | CASSQGPEREVYNEQFF
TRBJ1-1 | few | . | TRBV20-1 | TGCAGTGGGACCCTAGAGGGCAGAAGAGCTTTCTTT | CSGTLEGRRAFF
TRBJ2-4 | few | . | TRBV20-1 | TGCAGCCCTTCGAGGGGTGACATTCAGTACTTC | CSPSRGDIQYF
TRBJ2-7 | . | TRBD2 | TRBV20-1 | TGCAGTGCTAGAGATTCCATTCCAAGCGGGATACGTTACGAGCAGTACTTC | CSARDSIPSGIRYEQYF
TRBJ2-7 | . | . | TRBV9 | TGTGCCAGCAGCGCAACCGGGGGACAGTCCTACGAGCAGTACTTC | CASSATGGQSYEQYF
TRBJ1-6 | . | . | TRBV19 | TGTGCCAGTAACACGGACCATTACAATTCACCCCTCCACTTT | CASNTDHYNSPLHF
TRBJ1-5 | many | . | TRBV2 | TGTGCCAGCAGGGGGGACGGTGTAGGGCCCCAGCATTTT | CASRGDGVGPQHF
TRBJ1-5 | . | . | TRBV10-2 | TGCGCCAGCCTTTCCGATCGAAATAAGCCCCAGCATTTT | CASLSDRNKPQHF
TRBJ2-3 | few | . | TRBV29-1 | TGCAGCGTGACCGGGACTCCTGGGGCAGATACGCAGTATTTT | CSVTGTPGADTQYF
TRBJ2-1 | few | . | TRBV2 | TGTGCCAGCAGTGAAGTTCGCGGCTACAATGAGCAGTTCTTC | CASSEVRGYNEQFF
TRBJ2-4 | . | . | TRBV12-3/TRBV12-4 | TGTGCCAGCAGTTTAGCCAGGGTCAAAAACATTCAGTACTTC | CASSLARVKNIQYF
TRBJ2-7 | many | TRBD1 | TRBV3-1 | TGTGCCAGCAGCCAAGATTCATTTTTCGGCACAGGGGTTTCTTACGAGCAGTACTTC | CASSQDSFFGTGVSYEQYF